This T cell receptor (beta chain) was retrieved from a study of blood T cell repertoires in COVID-19. The protocol was immunoSEQ multiplex PCR, while the TCRdb copy is restricted to in-frame clones and leaves out a portion. The sample records roughly 120,000 clones, around nine tenths being singletons. The source of this sequence is a human donor with active COVID-19. The donor label of this sample is uncertain. Sequencing was carried out using peripheral blood.

The CDR3 loop reads CASSESLRTGGDYEQYF. CDR3 bases: TGCGCCAGCAGTGAGTCGCTAAGGACAGGGGGCGACTACGAGCAGTACTTC. This chain uses TRBV10-1 with TRBJ2-7; 11 nucleotides agree with TRBD1. There are 17 residues in the CDR3. J gave up 3 bases and V 0 bases, and 7 bases lay outside the gene matches. Germline V gene lookup returns CDR1 WNHNN and CDR2 SYGVQD (reference sequence).